This entry lists 10 T cell receptor beta chains sequenced from one sample in a study of blood T cell repertoires in COVID-19 (dated by TCRdb to about 2020). To prepare the library, the immunoSEQ multiplex PCR assay was applied. TCRdb stores this immuneACCESS table with in-frame sequences only. Part of the clones is absent; in the studies checked, under half of the shortfall reflects unresolved V genes, and no reason is known for the rest. The sample contains 35,000 to 50,000 clones, around 89% of them found a single time. 4.8% of the sample is taken by the ten largest. Input material: peripheral blood. Source of these receptors: a human donor in a cohort sampled during active COVID-19.

This chain links TRBV2 with TRBJ1-4; the match to TRBD1 covers 8 bases. Looked up from germline, CDR1 is SNHLY and CDR2 is FYNNEI. J gave up 7 bases and V 4 bases, and 5 bases lay outside the gene matches. This CDR3 spans 14 amino acids. CDR3 amino acids: CASSGQGPGEKLFF. As DNA, the CDR3 is TGTGCCAGCAGTGGACAGGGGCCGGGTGAAAAACTGTTTTTT.

V and J are TRBV19 and TRBJ2-5, with 7 positions matching TRBD2. The CDR3 contains 16 residues. V lost 7 bases, J lost 4 bases, and 15 bases stayed unmatched. Germline CDR1 reads LNHDA; CDR2 reads SQIVND (reference sequence). The CDR3 coding sequence is TGTGCCAGTACCCCTCAAGCGGTACAGCGGGGAGAGACCCAGTACTTC. It is translated as CASTPQAVQRGETQYF.

About this clone itself: The limits of the CDR3 on the DNA are not certain, so only TCRdb's listed CDR3 is given. The chain employs TRBV21-1 and TRBJ2-1; no check of the table's D call, TRBD2, against the DNA was made. TRBV21-1 is an annotated pseudogene. The CDR3 is 18 amino acids long, termini counted. The CDR3: CASSKGWASGTPYNEQFF.

The chain joins TRBV5-8 to TRBJ2-5, with 7 bases aligning to TRBD1. There are 14 residues in the CDR3. Germline lookup yields CDR1 SGHTS and CDR2 YDEGEE. Losses at the gene ends were 0 bases for V and 5 bases for J; bases not matched to a gene: 4. In nucleotides, the CDR3 is TGTGCCAGCAGCTTGGATACAGGGGAGGAGACCCAGTACTTC. It yields the protein CASSLDTGEETQYF.

The chain combines TRBV5-4 with TRBJ1-5; D is perhaps TRBD1 (6 bases). The V and J ends lost 4 bases and 0 bases respectively, with 14 bases between them. Germline loops: CDR1 SGHNT, CDR2 YYREEE (reference sequence). The CDR3 consists of 16 residues. The CDR3 sequence: CASSIGGANSNQPQHF. CDR3 nucleotides: TGTGCCAGCAGCATAGGGGGGGCTAATAGCAATCAGCCCCAGCATTTT.

The chain recombines TRBV5-4 with TRBJ2-3; the match to TRBD1 covers 9 bases. The V segment lost 0 bases and the J segment 0 bases; nucleotides outside the gene matches: 2. From germline, CDR1 is SGHNT and CDR2 YYREEE (reference sequence). The CDR3 is 16 residues long. The CDR3 region is CASSLAGQGSTDTQYF. CDR3 bases: TGTGCCAGCAGCTTGGCGGGACAGGGAAGCACAGATACGCAGTATTTT.

The chain joins TRBV28 to TRBJ2-1; 15 bases map to TRBD2. The CDR3 covers 16 residues. V shed 7 bases and J 1 base; nucleotides not matched to a gene: 2. From germline, CDR1 is MDHEN and CDR2 SYDVKM. The CDR3 is CASKGLAGGSYNEQFF. In DNA form, the CDR3 reads TGTGCCAGCAAGGGACTAGCGGGAGGATCCTACAATGAGCAGTTCTTC. Complete variable domain (other parts from reference TRBV28 and TRBJ2-1): DVKVTQSSRYLVKRTGEKVFLECVQDMDHENMFWYRQDPGLGLRLIYFSYDVKMKEKGDIPEGYSVSREKKERFSLILESASTNQTSMYLCASKGLAGGSYNEQFFGPGTRLTVL.

The rearrangement uses TRBV28 and TRBJ1-1; D not certain. CDR1 is MDHEN, CDR2 SYDVKM, per germline. CDR3 length equals 13 residues. The V end was cut by 5 bases, the J end by 3 bases, with 10 bases between. Written as DNA, the CDR3 is TGTGCCAGCAGTCAAGCGAGGGACACTGAAGCTTTCTTT. Translation: CASSQARDTEAFF.

The chain combines TRBV27 with TRBJ2-1, with 11 positions matching TRBD2. The germline CDR1 and CDR2 sequences are MNHEY and SMNVEV (reference sequence). The CDR3 has 15 residues. The trim removed 5 bases at V and 4 bases at J, leaving 4 bases unmatched. This CDR3 is CASSAGTSGYNEQFF. In DNA, the CDR3 is TGTGCCAGCAGTGCCGGGACTAGCGGATACAATGAGCAGTTCTTC.

The sample holds a few counts of this clone. The chain links TRBV11-2 to TRBJ2-7; D is uncertain. This CDR3 contains 13 residues. The V gene's germline CDR1 is SGHAT and CDR2 FQNNGV. V gave up 5 bases and J gave up 3 bases, with 11 bases separating them. The CDR3 DNA reads as TGTGCCAGCAGCCCCCGTCGTGTCTACGAGCAGTACTTC. This gives the protein CASSPRRVYEQYF. The complete variable domain, with remaining parts taken from reference TRBV11-2 and TRBJ2-7, reads EAGVAQSPRYKIIEKRQSVAFWCNPISGHATLYWYQQILGQGPKLLIQFQNNGVVDDSQLPKDRFSAERLKGVDSTLKIQPAKLEDSAVYLCASSPRRVYEQYFGPGTRLTVT.